The entry that follows covers one T cell receptor beta chain sequence. The CDR3 is 13 residues long. Germline V CDR1 and CDR2: ENHRY, SYGVKD. V was shortened by 7 bases and J by 4 bases, with 11 bases between the two germline ends. The data are from a study of cytomegalovirus exposure and HLA in healthy donors. Primers for the PCR totalled 60 Vbeta and 13 Jbeta. The protocol was immunoSEQ multiplex PCR, while the TCRdb copy is restricted to in-frame clones and leaves out a portion. This sample has 200,000 to 250,000 clones, with approximately 84% found just once. The sequencing sample was made of PBMCs. This clonotype was obtained from a woman aged 40-49 years in good health and CMV-seronegative. The chain has TRBV10-3 and TRBJ2-1; D possibly corresponds to TRBD2 (6 bases). The CDR3 is CAITVGGYNEQFF. The CDR3 DNA is TGTGCCATCACTGTCGGGGGATACAATGAGCAGTTCTTC.